The following is a T cell receptor beta chain sequence with its context. Its antigen is unknown. These data are taken from a study of beta chain features in type 1 diabetes. Every isolated RNA sample was fully reverse transcribed, so sequencing captured expressed TCRB transcripts. TCRdb keeps only in-frame clones here, not all; method: immunoSEQ multiplex PCR. The table lists 680,000 or so clones, 15% to 17% of them singletons. General observations from the study: When Type 1 diabetes patients were examined, their TCRB CDR3s proved moderately but significantly shorter in all four CD4+ subsets.

The specimen sequenced was naive CD4+ T cells from blood. This receptor was obtained from a young man in good health.

The CDR3 DNA is TGCGCCAGCAGCCAAGATCATGACAGGGGACTTGCTTGGAACACTGAAGCTTTCTTT. Amino acid sequence: CASSQDHDRGLAWNTEAFF. This sequence joins TRBV4-1 and TRBJ1-1; 8 bases map to TRBD1. Germline-derived CDR1 and CDR2 are MGHRA and YSYEKL. V shed 0 bases, J shed 1 base, and the junction held 13 bases outside the gene matches. The CDR3 is 19 residues long.